One sample yielded the 15 T cell receptor beta chains listed below, sequenced in a study of T cells expressing NK-cell markers. With the 5' RACE reads reprocessed, TCRdb shows one record per CDR3 protein and no DNA. The sample data list about 380,000 distinct CDR3 sequences. Sequenced: blood T cells: a sorted CD56 or NKG2C T cell subset, CD4+ or CD8+ T cells, or bulk PBMC T cells (not recorded which). These receptors originate from a man aged 18 to 70 in good health.

The chain uses TRBV5-1 and TRBJ1-1; the D call from TCRdb, TRBD1, cannot be confirmed without DNA. Germline V lookup: CDR1 SGHRS, CDR2 YFSETQ. The CDR3 sequence is 16 residues long. The CDR3 loop is CASSYGGTPMNTEAFF.

J is TRBJ2-3 and V is TRBV6-1; TCRdb lists TRBD1, though no DNA is available to test this call. Germline V gives CDR1 MNHNS, CDR2 SASEGT. The CDR3 is made up of 13 amino acids. This CDR3 reads CASRGTDTDTQYF.

The gene calls are TRBV13 and TRBJ2-3; the TCRdb call, TRBD1, lacks DNA for checking. Germline CDR1 is PRHDT and CDR2 is FYEKMQ (reference sequence). The CDR3 is 16 amino acids. The CDR3 reads CASSYTARDSTDTQYF.

The chain recombines TRBV4-1 with TRBJ2-1; the D gene TCRdb calls, TRBD1, cannot be checked with no DNA. In germline, CDR1 is MGHRA, CDR2 YSYEKL. The CDR3 spans 15 residues. The CDR3 sequence is CASSPFRDRGLEQFF.

V usage is TRBV27 and J usage is TRBJ2-7; TCRdb picks TRBD2, but there is no DNA to check that call. Looked up from germline, CDR1 is MNHEY and CDR2 is SMNVEV (reference sequence). This CDR3 has 15 residues. CDR3 protein: CASSLVGGPRHEQYF.

The chain employs TRBV9 and TRBJ2-4; TCRdb indicates TRBD1, and absent DNA this call remains unverified. CDR3 size: 18 residues. The germline V gene has CDR1 SGDLS and CDR2 YYNGEE. The CDR3 loop is CASFQHGAPLRAKNIQYF.

This sequence joins TRBV7-8 and TRBJ2-6; TCRdb selects TRBD1, and the lack of DNA leaves this call unchecked. Germline V lookup: CDR1 SGHVS, CDR2 FQNEAQ. The CDR3 has 15 amino acids. CDR3 loop: CASSKQGFGANVLTF.

The V gene is TRBV20-1, the J gene TRBJ2-7; TCRdb's D call, TRBD1, is unchecked because there is no DNA. This CDR3 comprises 15 residues. The germline V gene encodes CDR1 DFQATT and CDR2 SNEGSKA (reference sequence). This CDR3 reads CSAPPGQGASYEQYF.

The rearrangement joins TRBV6-1 to TRBJ2-2; TCRdb's D gene call, TRBD2, goes unchecked for lack of DNA. This CDR3 contains 15 residues. The germline V gene has CDR1 MNHNS and CDR2 SASEGT. This chain's CDR3 is CASRRLAGDTGELFF.

The chain combines TRBV7-2 with TRBJ2-1; lacking DNA, the TRBD2 call made by TCRdb goes unchecked. CDR3 length: 21 amino acids. Germline V gives CDR1 SGHTA, CDR2 FQGNSA. CDR3 amino acids: CASSLARGMATRDGSYNEQFF.

The rearrangement joins TRBV6-5 to TRBJ2-6; TCRdb indicates TRBD1, and absent DNA this call remains unverified. The germline V gene has CDR1 MNHEY and CDR2 SVGAGI. The CDR3 is made up of 18 amino acids. CDR3 in amino acids: CASSYKRDRVAGANVLTF.

The CDR3 loop is CASSSQETFYGYTF. The rearrangement links TRBV5-1 to TRBJ1-2; TCRdb calls TRBD1, which cannot be checked without DNA. The CDR3 length is 14 residues. Germline V gives CDR1 SGHRS, CDR2 YFSETQ.

The J gene is TRBJ1-1, the V gene TRBV6-1; the D call from TCRdb, TRBD1, cannot be confirmed without DNA. The CDR3 is made up of 15 amino acids. Germline CDR1 MNHNS, CDR2 SASEGT. Here the CDR3 reads CASSKDRVLNTEAFF.

The chain recombines TRBV6-5 with TRBJ1-6; the D gene TCRdb calls, TRBD1, cannot be checked with no DNA. CDR1 is MNHEY, CDR2 SVGAGI, per germline. The CDR3 has 17 residues. The CDR3: CASSYSRMDRGRSPLHF.

This sequence joins TRBV5-1 and TRBJ2-5. The CDR3 covers 14 residues. Germline-derived CDR1 and CDR2 are SGHRS and YFSETQ. CDR3 region: CASTATWVGETQYF.